What follows describes a single T cell receptor beta chain. What it binds is not known. The data were obtained in a study of blood T cells in healthy people across ages. Points from the study as a whole: Age showed a roughly linear inverse relationship with TCR beta diversity per million T cells.

J gave up 9 bases and V 3 bases, and 18 bases lay outside the gene matches. The CDR3 is 19 residues long. Donors gave roughly 10 milliliters of peripheral blood apiece. The use of a sample-barcoded 5' primer and a J-beta primer mix characterized a second PCR of roughly 7 to 11 cycles. TCRdb passed the 5' RACE reads through MiXCR, listing each CDR3 protein once. This table holds under 2,000,000 distinct CDR3 sequences, about 50% found once. This receptor was obtained from a woman in her forties in good health. The chain couples TRBV12-3 or TRBV12-4 to TRBJ2-1; 12 bases are shared with TRBD2. The sequenced sample was blood. The CDR3 region has the DNA TGTGCCAGCAGTTTCGAACCCGGCACTCTAGCGGGGGGGCAGAGTGAGCAGTTCTTC. It translates to CASSFEPGTLAGGQSEQFF.